The sequence of this T cell receptor (beta chain) was determined in a study of T cells after yellow fever vaccination. General study findings and limits: Within FACS-sorted repertoires, abundant clonotypes contaminating from the bulk population could be present.

In making TCR cDNA, 5'RACE template switching added a universal primer site and UMIs to it. MiXCR, applied by TCRdb to the 5' RACE reads, yields one record per CDR3 protein. The table has some 550,000 distinct CDR3 sequences, 15% to 20% seen once; the top ten hold more than 13%. This clonotype has more than one count but fewer than ten. Its antigen is not identified. This CDR3 has 12 residues. Trimming shortened V by 5 bases and J by 7 bases, and 12 bases separated the two germline ends. The germline gives CDR1 SGHVS, CDR2 FNYEAQ. This material consisted of PBMCs, taken 15 days after the yellow fever booster vaccination. This chain connects TRBV7-6 to TRBJ2-7, with unresolved D. The clonotype was recovered from a man younger than 45 who received the YFV17D yellow fever vaccine. The CDR3 bases are TGTGCCAGCAGCCCGGACGTAAGGGAGCAGTACTTC. Its translation: CASSPDVREQYF.